This paragraph covers one T cell receptor (beta chain) sequence. No conserved phenylalanine or tryptophan is present at the end of the CDR3, so a read error is the likely explanation. The sample belongs to a study of OX40 agonist ivuxolimab in advanced cancers. Assay: immunoSEQ multiplex PCR; the TCRdb copy retains only in-frame clones and omits some. The data contain 50,000 to 65,000 clones, roughly nine tenths of them seen just once; the ten biggest clones take up 0.85% to 1.4%. This TCR derives from an adult with an advanced solid tumor such as melanoma, head and neck, liver or kidney cancer. The material was CD4+ or CD8+ T cells sorted from blood, obtained in a trial of the OX40 agonist ivuxolimab.

CDR3 sequence (DNA): TGTGCCAGCAGCCCCGGACAGGGAACAAGTTCCCGGCATGGCTACACCCTC. It translates to CASSPGQGTSSRHGYTL. The J gene is TRBJ1-2, the V gene TRBV7-8; TRBD1 agrees at 8 bases. With V trimmed by 5 bases and J by 6 bases, 17 bases remained unmatched. This CDR3 has 17 residues. Germline V lookup: CDR1 SGHVS, CDR2 FQNEAQ.